These 4 T cell receptor beta chains were all obtained from the same sample, sequenced in a study of blood T cell repertoires in COVID-19 (dated by TCRdb to about 2020). To prepare the library, the immunoSEQ multiplex PCR assay was applied. TCRdb mirrors the immuneACCESS table, restricted to in-frame sequences. Some clones are absent from its copies; in checked studies, under half trace to an unresolved V gene, and the reason for the others is unknown. The sample has 95,000 to 150,000 clones on record, about three quarters of them singletons. Jointly, the top ten make up around 0.9% of the sample. The sample taken for sequencing was peripheral blood. The receptors shown here come from a human donor with acute or convalescent COVID-19. The donor label of this sample is uncertain.

The genes are TRBV30 and TRBJ1-1, with D perhaps matching TRBD1 (5 bases). Germline V lookup: CDR1 GTSNPN, CDR2 SVGIG (reference sequence). There are 14 residues in the CDR3. V was clipped by 3 bases and J by 0 bases, with 11 bases between them. This CDR3 reads CAWRSDSLNTEAFF. For the CDR3, the DNA is TGTGCCTGGAGGAGTGACAGCCTGAACACTGAAGCTTTCTTT.

The chain couples TRBV30 to TRBJ1-1; D not certain. Looked up from germline, CDR1 is GTSNPN and CDR2 is SVGIG (reference sequence). V lost 2 bases to trimming and J lost 4 bases, with 20 bases between them. CDR3 length: 16 residues. The CDR3 DNA is TGTGCCTGGAGTTACGGAGGGAATCGGTGGGGCACTGAAGCTTTCTTT. This gives the protein CAWSYGGNRWGTEAFF. Drawing the rest from reference TRBV30 and TRBJ1-1, the complete variable domain is SQTIHQWPATLVQPVGSPLSLECTVEGTSNPNLYWYRQAAGRGLQLLFYSVGIGQISSEVPQNLSASRPQDRQFILSSKKLLLSDSGFYLCAWSYGGNRWGTEAFFGQGTRLTVV.

This clone was seen a single time. This CDR3 is CASSIVGGGPRETQYF. The CDR3 nucleotides are TGTGCCAGTAGTATCGTCGGCGGGGGGCCGAGAGAGACCCAGTACTTC. This chain joins TRBV19 and TRBJ2-5, with 8 bases fitting TRBD2. The germline V gene has CDR1 LNHDA and CDR2 SQIVND (reference sequence). The CDR3 is made up of 16 amino acids. V lost 3 bases to trimming and J lost 4 bases; unmatched junction nucleotides: 10.

This chain uses TRBV6-5 with TRBJ1-4; 7 bases line up with TRBD1. The CDR3 covers 14 residues. The germline V gene encodes CDR1 MNHEY and CDR2 SVGAGI. With 6 bases clipped from V and 5 bases from J, the junction kept 6 bases outside the gene matches. CDR3 loop: CASSRTGGNEKLFF. DNA for the CDR3: TGTGCCAGCAGCCGGACAGGAGGGAATGAAAAACTGTTTTTT.